This TCR beta chain was observed in a study of blood T cell repertoires in COVID-19. TCRdb keeps only in-frame clones here, not all; method: immunoSEQ multiplex PCR. The sample includes 150,000 to 180,000 clones, 83% of them seen just once. Trimming removed 1 base from V and 3 bases from J, with 16 bases in between. There are 17 residues in the CDR3. Germline V gene data show CDR1 as KGHDR and CDR2 as SFDVKD. The clonotype was recovered from a woman between 55 and 75 years old with COVID-19, enrolled during active disease. The source material was peripheral blood. The chain employs TRBV24-1 and TRBJ2-3, with D maybe TRBD2 (6 bases). CDR3 sequence: CATSDFYGRRETDTQYF. As DNA, the CDR3 is TGTGCCACCAGTGATTTCTATGGGAGGAGAGAAACAGATACGCAGTATTTT.